The clone carrying this T cell receptor (beta chain) was picked up one time. It was with 60 Vbeta and 13 Jbeta primers that the PCR ran. Here immunoSEQ multiplex PCR was the method, and the copy in TCRdb shows in-frame clones only, minus some. This table holds roughly 200,000 clones, almost 85% found once. The data derive from a study of cytomegalovirus exposure and HLA in healthy donors. Per the germline V gene, CDR1 is SGDLS and CDR2 is YYNGEE. CDR3 length: 16 amino acids. V was pared by 6 bases and J by 4 bases, with 20 bases between. The sample comprised PBMCs. The receptor comes from a woman in her forties or fifties in good health and CMV-seronegative. The chain carries TRBV9 and TRBJ1-3, with D uncertain. DNA for the CDR3: TGTGCCAGCACCAACCACAGTTGGTATAGAGGAAACACCATATATTTT. It codes for CASTNHSWYRGNTIYF.